This is a list of T cell receptor beta chains from one sample in a study of OX40 agonist ivuxolimab in advanced cancers. TCRdb's copy holds only in-frame clones and misses some; the assay was immunoSEQ multiplex PCR. Found here are tens of thousands of clones, about 82% of them singletons; the top ten hold more than 1.5%. The material sequenced was CD4+ or CD8+ T cells sorted from blood, taken in a trial of the OX40 agonist ivuxolimab. These receptors were collected from an adult with an advanced solid tumor such as melanoma, head and neck, liver or kidney cancer. The CDR3 runs from the conserved cysteine through the conserved F or W. A D gene is named only where the DNA matches it firmly. Expanded clones get a size class; other rows say once, few or many, or leave the size out.

CDR3: CAWSGEQYF
DNA: TGTGCCTGGAGCGGCGAGCAGTACTTC
length: 9
J: TRBJ2-7
D: NA
size: NA
V: TRBV30

CDR3: CASSPLAGGAFF
DNA: TGTGCCAGCAGTCCCCTAGCAGGAGGAGCTTTCTTT
length: 12
J: TRBJ1-1
D: NA
size: NA
V: TRBV6-5

CDR3: CASSLDQGGYDEAFF
DNA: TGTGCCAGCAGCCTAGATCAGGGGGGCTATGATGAAGCTTTCTTT
length: 15
J: TRBJ1-1
D: TRBD1
size: NA
V: TRBV7-9

CDR3: CASSPSLDRNTEAFF
DNA: TGTGCCAGCAGCCCGAGCCTTGACAGAAACACTGAAGCTTTCTTT
length: 15
J: TRBJ1-1
D: NA
size: NA
V: TRBV5-4

CDR3: CASSKGGTALEQYF
DNA: TGCGCCAGCTCAAAGGGGGGTACTGCGCTCGAGCAGTACTTC
length: 14
J: TRBJ2-7
D: NA
size: NA
V: TRBV5-1

CDR3: CAISNTGADYGYTF
DNA: TGTGCCATCAGCAATACAGGGGCGGACTATGGCTACACCTTC
length: 14
J: TRBJ1-2
D: TRBD1
size: NA
V: TRBV10-3

CDR3: CASSPGTDTQYF
DNA: TGTGCCAGCAGCCCCGGGACAGATACGCAGTATTTT
length: 12
J: TRBJ2-3
D: NA
size: NA
V: TRBV7-8

CDR3: CASSPQGISEAFF
DNA: TGTGCCAGCTCACCACAGGGGATCTCTGAAGCTTTCTTT
length: 13
J: TRBJ1-1
D: NA
size: NA
V: TRBV18

CDR3: CASSGREEKLFF
DNA: TGTGCCAGCAGCGGAAGGGAGGAAAAACTGTTTTTT
length: 12
J: TRBJ1-4
D: NA
size: NA
V: TRBV5-4

CDR3: CASSQTPGAANEKLFF
DNA: TGTGCCAGCAGCCAAACCCCAGGGGCGGCGAATGAAAAACTGTTTTTT
length: 16
J: TRBJ1-4
D: NA
size: few
V: TRBV4-2

CDR3: CASTRAGRSSYNEQFF
DNA: TGCGCCAGCACCCGTGCCGGCAGGAGCTCCTACAATGAGCAGTTCTTC
length: 16
J: TRBJ2-1
D: NA
size: NA
V: TRBV5-1

CDR3: CASSFSTSGWPYNEQFF
DNA: TGTGCCAGCAGCTTTTCTACTAGCGGGTGGCCCTACAATGAGCAGTTCTTC
length: 17
J: TRBJ2-1
D: TRBD2
size: NA
V: TRBV7-2

CDR3: CASSMDSSSGNTIYF
DNA: TGTGCCAGCAGTATGGACAGCAGCTCTGGAAACACCATATATTTT
length: 15
J: TRBJ1-3
D: NA
size: NA
V: TRBV21-1

CDR3: CAIGRGTGELFF
DNA: TGTGCCATCGGCAGGGGTACCGGGGAGCTGTTTTTT
length: 12
J: TRBJ2-2
D: NA
size: NA
V: TRBV10-3

CDR3: CASSLVGNDYQETQYF
DNA: TGCGCCAGCAGCTTGGTGGGAAACGACTACCAAGAGACCCAGTACTTC
length: 16
J: TRBJ2-5
D: NA
size: NA
V: TRBV5-1

CDR3: CASSGHSNQPQHF
DNA: TGTGCCAGCAGTGGTCATAGCAATCAGCCCCAGCATTTT
length: 13
J: TRBJ1-5
D: NA
size: NA
V: TRBV28